These 4 T cell receptor beta chains share one sample of origin, sequenced in a study of beta chain features in type 1 diabetes. The sequenced template was cDNA made from the entire isolated RNA. The method was immunoSEQ multiplex PCR; TCRdb's version includes in-frame clones alone and lacks a portion of them. The sample includes 860,000 or so clones, around a sixth of them seen just once. The specimen sequenced was naive CD4+ T cells from blood. These receptors were collected from a woman younger than 30 in good health.

The V gene is TRBV28, the J gene TRBJ2-5, with no clear D. Trimming pared 7 bases from V and 1 base from J, leaving 4 bases between. This CDR3 has 11 residues. CDR1 and CDR2 (germline): MDHEN, SYDVKM. CDR3 sequence reads: CASTSQETQYF. The CDR3 DNA is TGTGCCAGCACCAGCCAAGAGACCCAGTACTTC. The variable domain in full, completed from reference TRBV28 and TRBJ2-5, reads DVKVTQSSRYLVKRTGEKVFLECVQDMDHENMFWYRQDPGLGLRLIYFSYDVKMKEKGDIPEGYSVSREKKERFSLILESASTNQTSMYLCASTSQETQYFGPGTRLLVL.

This chain links TRBV7-2 with TRBJ2-7, with 7 bases fitting TRBD1. The CDR3 runs to 14 residues. The V segment lost 5 bases and the J segment 3 bases; nucleotides outside the gene matches: 7. Germline-derived CDR1 and CDR2 are SGHTA and FQGNSA. The DNA for the CDR3 is TGTGCCAGCAGCAGACAGGGAGTGGGCTACGAGCAGTACTTC. It encodes CASSRQGVGYEQYF. The complete variable domain, with remaining parts taken from reference TRBV7-2 and TRBJ2-7, reads GAGVSQSPSNKVTEKGKDVELRCDPISGHTALYWYRQSLGQGLEFLIYFQGNSAPDKSGLPSDRFSAERTGGSVSTLTIQRTQQEDSAVYLCASSRQGVGYEQYFGPGTRLTVT.

Ten or more counts support this clone. This CDR3 is also generated by other DNA sequences in the sample. The chain joins TRBV5-4 to TRBJ1-2, with D possibly TRBD1 on 5 matching bases. Germline CDR1 reads SGHNT; CDR2 reads YYREEE (reference sequence). V shed 0 bases and J shed 2 bases, with 5 bases lying between them. The CDR3 is made up of 13 amino acids. CDR3 protein: CASSLDRNYGYTF. Written as DNA, the CDR3 is TGTGCCAGCAGCTTGGACAGGAACTATGGCTACACCTTC.

The chain is built from TRBV19 and TRBJ1-5; no clear D. Germline V CDR1 and CDR2: LNHDA, SQIVND (reference sequence). V lost 10 bases to trimming and J lost 2 bases, with 12 bases between them. This CDR3 has 13 amino acids. The CDR3 here is CATTYSGNQPQHF. In DNA form, the CDR3 reads TGTGCCACTACGTATTCGGGCAATCAGCCCCAGCATTTT.